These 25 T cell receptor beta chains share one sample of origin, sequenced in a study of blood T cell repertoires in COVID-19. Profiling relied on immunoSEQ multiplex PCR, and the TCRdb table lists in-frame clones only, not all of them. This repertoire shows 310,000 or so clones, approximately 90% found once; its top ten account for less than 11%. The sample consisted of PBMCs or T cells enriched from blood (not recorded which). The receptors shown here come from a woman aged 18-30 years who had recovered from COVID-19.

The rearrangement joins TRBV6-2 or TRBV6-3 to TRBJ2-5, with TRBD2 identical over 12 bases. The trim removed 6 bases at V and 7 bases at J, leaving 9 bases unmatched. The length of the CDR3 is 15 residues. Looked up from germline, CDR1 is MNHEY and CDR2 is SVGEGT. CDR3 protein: CASSGLAGHLGTQYF. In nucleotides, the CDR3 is TGTGCCAGCAGCGGACTAGCGGGGCATTTAGGGACCCAGTACTTC.

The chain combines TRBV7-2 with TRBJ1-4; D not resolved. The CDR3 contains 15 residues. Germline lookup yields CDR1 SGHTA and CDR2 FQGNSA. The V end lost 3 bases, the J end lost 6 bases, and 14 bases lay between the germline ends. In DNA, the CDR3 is TGTGCCAGCAGCTTCAGTGGGATGAGGGATGAAAAACTGTTTTTT. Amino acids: CASSFSGMRDEKLFF.

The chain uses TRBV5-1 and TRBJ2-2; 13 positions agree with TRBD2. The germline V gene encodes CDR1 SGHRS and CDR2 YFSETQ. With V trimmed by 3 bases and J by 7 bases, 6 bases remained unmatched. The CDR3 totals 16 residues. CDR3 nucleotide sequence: TGCGCCAGCAGCTCCACTAGCGGGGGGGCCCTCGGGGAGCTGTTTTTT. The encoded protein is CASSSTSGGALGELFF.

The CDR3 nucleotides read TGTGCCAGCAAGTACGACAGGGATCAGCCCCAGCATTTT. Residues: CASKYDRDQPQHF. The chain is built from TRBV28 and TRBJ1-5; 7 bases align to TRBD1. The CDR3 totals 13 residues. Germline values: CDR1 MDHEN, CDR2 SYDVKM. J lost 5 bases, V lost 7 bases, and 5 bases had no gene match.

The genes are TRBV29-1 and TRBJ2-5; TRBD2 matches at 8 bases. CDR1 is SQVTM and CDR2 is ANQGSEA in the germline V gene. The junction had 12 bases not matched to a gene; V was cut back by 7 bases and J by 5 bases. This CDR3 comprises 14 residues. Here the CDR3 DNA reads TGCAGCGCAACGAGTGAGCGGGAGCGGGAGACCCAGTACTTC. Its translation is CSATSERERETQYF.

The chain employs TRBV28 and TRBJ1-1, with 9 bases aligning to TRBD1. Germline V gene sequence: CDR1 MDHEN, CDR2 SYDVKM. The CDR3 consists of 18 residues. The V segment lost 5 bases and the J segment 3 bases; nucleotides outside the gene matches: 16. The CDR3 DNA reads TGTGCCAGCAGTCCCCCAACAGGGGGCGGATGGAAGGACACTGAAGCTTTCTTT. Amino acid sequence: CASSPPTGGGWKDTEAFF. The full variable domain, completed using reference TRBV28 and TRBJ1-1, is DVKVTQSSRYLVKRTGEKVFLECVQDMDHENMFWYRQDPGLGLRLIYFSYDVKMKEKGDIPEGYSVSREKKERFSLILESASTNQTSMYLCASSPPTGGGWKDTEAFFGQGTRLTVV.

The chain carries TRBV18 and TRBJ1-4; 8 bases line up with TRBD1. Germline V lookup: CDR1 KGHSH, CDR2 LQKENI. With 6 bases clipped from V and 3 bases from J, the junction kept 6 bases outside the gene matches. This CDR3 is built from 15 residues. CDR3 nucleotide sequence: TGTGCCAGCTCCAAGGACAGGGTTGCTAATGAAAAACTGTTTTTT. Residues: CASSKDRVANEKLFF.

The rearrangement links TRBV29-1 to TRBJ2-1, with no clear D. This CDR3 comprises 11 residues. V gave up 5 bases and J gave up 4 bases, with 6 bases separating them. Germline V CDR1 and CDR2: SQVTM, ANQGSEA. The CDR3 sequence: CSVTHYNEQFF. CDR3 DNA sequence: TGCAGCGTTACTCATTACAATGAGCAGTTCTTC.

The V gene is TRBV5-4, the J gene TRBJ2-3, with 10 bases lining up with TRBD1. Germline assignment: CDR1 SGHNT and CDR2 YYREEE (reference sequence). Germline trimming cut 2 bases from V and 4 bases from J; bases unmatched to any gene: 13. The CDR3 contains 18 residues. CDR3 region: CASSLDKKDRGNADTQYF. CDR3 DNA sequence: TGTGCCAGCAGCTTAGATAAAAAGGACAGGGGGAATGCAGATACGCAGTATTTT.

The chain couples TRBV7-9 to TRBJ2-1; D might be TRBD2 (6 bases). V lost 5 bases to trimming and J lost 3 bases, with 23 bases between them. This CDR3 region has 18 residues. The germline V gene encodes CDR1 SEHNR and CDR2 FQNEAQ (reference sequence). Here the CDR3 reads CASSLQGTGFGGYNEQFF. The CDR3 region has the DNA TGTGCCAGCAGCCTACAAGGTACAGGATTCGGGGGCTACAATGAGCAGTTCTTC.

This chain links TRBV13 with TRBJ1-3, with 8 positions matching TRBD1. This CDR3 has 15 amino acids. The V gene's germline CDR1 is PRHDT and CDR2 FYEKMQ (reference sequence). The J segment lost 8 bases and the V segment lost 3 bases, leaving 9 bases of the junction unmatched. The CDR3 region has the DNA TGTGCCAGCAGCTTGGGGGACAGGAGGTGGCACACCATATATTTT. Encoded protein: CASSLGDRRWHTIYF.

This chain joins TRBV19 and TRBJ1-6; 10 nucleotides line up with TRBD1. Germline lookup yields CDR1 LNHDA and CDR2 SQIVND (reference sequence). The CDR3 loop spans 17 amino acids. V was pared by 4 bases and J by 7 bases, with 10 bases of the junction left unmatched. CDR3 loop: CASSKIGPGQGNSPLHF. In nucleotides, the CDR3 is TGTGCCAGTAGTAAAATAGGGCCGGGACAGGGGAATTCACCCCTCCACTTT.

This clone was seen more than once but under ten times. The CDR3, as DNA: TGTGCCAGCAGCCCCTCCGCCTACGAGCAGTACTTC. As protein: CASSPSAYEQYF. V gene TRBV7-3 combines with J gene TRBJ2-7; D unresolved. From germline, CDR1 is SGHTA and CDR2 FQGTGA. Trimming took 5 bases from V and 2 from J, leaving 7 bases between them. This CDR3 has 12 residues.

The CDR3 loop reads CASSLPGSSVFTGSYNEQFF. The CDR3 region has the DNA TGTGCCAGCAGCCTCCCAGGCTCTAGCGTTTTCACTGGCTCCTACAATGAGCAGTTCTTC. This sequence joins TRBV21-1 and TRBJ2-1; TRBD2 was called by the table and not checked on the DNA. TRBV21-1 is termed a pseudogene. This CDR3 is 20 amino acids long.

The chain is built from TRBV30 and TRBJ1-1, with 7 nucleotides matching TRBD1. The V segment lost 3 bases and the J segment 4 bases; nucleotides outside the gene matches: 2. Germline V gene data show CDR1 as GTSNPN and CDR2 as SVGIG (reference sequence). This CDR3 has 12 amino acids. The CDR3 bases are TGTGCCTGGAGACAGGGGCCCACTGAAGCTTTCTTT. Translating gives CAWRQGPTEAFF.

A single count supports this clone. CDR3 sequence (DNA): TGTGCCAGCAGCTCCCCCCGTGGGGGGGCAGGAGATACGCAGTATTTT. Translation: CASSSPRGGAGDTQYF. The chain employs TRBV7-9 and TRBJ2-3; D is possibly TRBD2 (7 bases). V was cut by 4 bases and J by 5 bases, with 19 bases left in between. The length of the CDR3 is 16 residues. CDR1 and CDR2 (germline): SEHNR, FQNEAQ (reference sequence).

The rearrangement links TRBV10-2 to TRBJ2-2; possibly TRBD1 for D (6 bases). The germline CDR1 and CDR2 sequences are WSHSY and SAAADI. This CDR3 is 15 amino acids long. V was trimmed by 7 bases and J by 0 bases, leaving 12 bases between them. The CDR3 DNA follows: TGCGCCAGCACTCCGGGACATTCGAACACCGGGGAGCTGTTTTTT. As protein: CASTPGHSNTGELFF.

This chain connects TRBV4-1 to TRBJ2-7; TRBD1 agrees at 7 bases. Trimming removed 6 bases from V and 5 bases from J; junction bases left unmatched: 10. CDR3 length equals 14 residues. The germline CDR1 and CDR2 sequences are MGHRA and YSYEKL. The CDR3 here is CASRPGQAPDEQYF. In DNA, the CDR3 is TGCGCCAGCAGACCCGGACAGGCTCCGGACGAGCAGTACTTC.

The CDR3 DNA is TGTGCCAGCAGTTCGCGCGTTGGGGACAGGGATAACTATGGCTACACCTTC. Its translation is CASSSRVGDRDNYGYTF. The rearrangement joins TRBV27 to TRBJ1-2; 9 positions match TRBD1. V was pared by 4 bases and J by 1 base, with 10 bases of the junction left unmatched. Germline lookup yields CDR1 MNHEY and CDR2 SMNVEV (reference sequence). The CDR3 spans 17 residues.

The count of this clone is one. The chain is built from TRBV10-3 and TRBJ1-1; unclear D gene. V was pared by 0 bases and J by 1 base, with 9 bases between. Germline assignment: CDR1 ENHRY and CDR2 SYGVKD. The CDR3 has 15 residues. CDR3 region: CAISESSLQNTEAFF. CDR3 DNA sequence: TGTGCCATCAGTGAGTCCTCACTACAGAACACTGAAGCTTTCTTT.

The DNA of the CDR3 is TGTGCCGGGACAGGTACTAACTATGGCTACACCTTC. Its protein product is CAGTGTNYGYTF. The chain uses TRBV30 and TRBJ1-2, with 8 bases that match TRBD1. Trimming removed 8 bases from V and 0 bases from J; junction bases left unmatched: 2. Per germline, CDR1 GTSNPN and CDR2 SVGIG (reference sequence). The CDR3 covers 12 residues.

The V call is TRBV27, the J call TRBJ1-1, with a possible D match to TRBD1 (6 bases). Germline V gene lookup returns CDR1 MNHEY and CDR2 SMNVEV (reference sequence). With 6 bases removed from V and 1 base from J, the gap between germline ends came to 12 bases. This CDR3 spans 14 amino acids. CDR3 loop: CASSPGTTNTEAFF. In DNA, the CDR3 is TGTGCCAGCAGCCCCGGGACAACGAACACTGAAGCTTTCTTT.

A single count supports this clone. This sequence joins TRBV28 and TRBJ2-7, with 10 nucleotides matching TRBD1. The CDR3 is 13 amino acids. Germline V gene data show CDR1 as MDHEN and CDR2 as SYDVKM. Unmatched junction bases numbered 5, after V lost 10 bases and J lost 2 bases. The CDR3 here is CATTGTGAYEQYF. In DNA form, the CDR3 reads TGTGCCACCACCGGGACAGGGGCCTACGAGCAGTACTTC.

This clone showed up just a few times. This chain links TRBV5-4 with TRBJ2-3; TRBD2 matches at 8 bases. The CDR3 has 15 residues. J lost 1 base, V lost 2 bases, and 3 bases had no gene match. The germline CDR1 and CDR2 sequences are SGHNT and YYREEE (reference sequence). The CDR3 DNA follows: TGTGCCAGCAGCTTTTACGGGGGGGGCACAGATACGCAGTATTTT. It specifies CASSFYGGGTDTQYF.

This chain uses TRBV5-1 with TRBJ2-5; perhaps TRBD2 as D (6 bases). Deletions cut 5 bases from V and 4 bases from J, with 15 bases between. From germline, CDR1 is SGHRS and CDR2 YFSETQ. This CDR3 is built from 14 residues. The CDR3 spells CASRSTSSGETQYF. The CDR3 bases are TGCGCCAGCAGGTCGACTAGTTCGGGAGAGACCCAGTACTTC.